A single sample gave rise to the 16 T cell receptor beta chains below, sequenced in a study of blood T cell repertoires in COVID-19. Sequencing used immunoSEQ multiplex PCR; TCRdb keeps in-frame clones, though not all of them. The table has 140,000 or so clones, approximately 87% seen once; the top ten hold around 10%. The sample taken for sequencing was PBMCs or T cells enriched from blood (not recorded which). Every receptor here comes from a man aged 60-69 years who had recovered from COVID-19.

The CDR3 region is CASSEASEERNYGYTF. CDR3 DNA sequence: TGTGCCAGCAGTGAAGCCTCCGAGGAACGGAACTATGGCTACACCTTC. The chain carries TRBV2 and TRBJ1-2; D gene uncertain. Per germline, CDR1 SNHLY and CDR2 FYNNEI. There are 16 residues in the CDR3. V was cut by 0 bases and J by 2 bases, with 13 bases left in between. The full variable domain, its missing parts supplied by reference TRBV2 and TRBJ1-2, is EPEVTQTPSHQVTQMGQEVILRCVPISNHLYFYWYRQILGQKVEFLVSFYNNEISEKSEIFDDQFSVERPDGSNFTLKIRSTKLEDSAMYFCASSEASEERNYGYTFGSGTRLTVV.

The chain combines TRBV6-5 with TRBJ2-7; the D gene is possibly TRBD2 (5 bases). This CDR3 has 14 amino acids. Trimming took off 0 bases at V and 5 bases at J, with 11 bases between the two ends. Germline CDR1 MNHEY, CDR2 SVGAGI. The CDR3 DNA reads as TGTGCCAGCAGTTACTCGGGCGGGCTGGACGAGCAGTACTTC. This translates into CASSYSGGLDEQYF.

The rearrangement joins TRBV28 to TRBJ2-1; 9 nucleotides match TRBD1. After removal of 11 bases from V and 7 bases from J, the junction contained 6 bases not matched to a gene. Germline V lookup: CDR1 MDHEN, CDR2 SYDVKM. CDR3 length equals 12 residues. The CDR3: CAVGQGRNEQFF. The CDR3 DNA reads as TGTGCCGTAGGACAGGGGAGGAATGAGCAGTTCTTC.

V and J are TRBV19 and TRBJ1-5; the D is unclear. The V and J ends lost 7 bases and 0 bases respectively, with 16 bases between them. CDR1 LNHDA and CDR2 SQIVND come from the germline V gene (reference sequence). The CDR3 runs 16 residues. The CDR3 spells CASTDIKRGSNQPQHF. DNA for the CDR3: TGTGCCAGTACCGATATCAAGCGGGGTAGCAATCAGCCCCAGCATTTT.

V usage is TRBV28 and J usage is TRBJ1-2, with 8 nucleotides matching TRBD1. V dropped 10 bases and J dropped 8; count of bases not matched to a gene: 18. Germline V gene lookup returns CDR1 MDHEN and CDR2 SYDVKM. CDR3 length: 15 residues. CDR3 residues: CAILPGQESPGGYTF. The CDR3 DNA reads TGTGCCATACTGCCGGGACAGGAATCCCCTGGGGGCTACACCTTC.

Worth noting for this clone: This sample includes further DNA sequences coding for the same CDR3. This chain connects TRBV12-3 or TRBV12-4 to TRBJ1-5, with D possibly TRBD1 on 6 matching bases. The CDR3 has 13 residues. Trimming cost V 6 bases and J 7 bases, with 13 bases left between them. The CDR3 is CASSPGEGQPQHF. CDR3 nucleotides: TGTGCCAGCAGCCCAGGGGAAGGCCAGCCCCAGCATTTT.

The rearrangement joins TRBV9 to TRBJ2-7; 7 bases line up with TRBD1. The junction had 10 bases not matched to a gene; V was cut back by 4 bases and J by 0 bases. Germline CDR1 SGDLS, CDR2 YYNGEE. The CDR3 covers 16 residues. The CDR3 DNA reads as TGTGCCAGCAGCCCGGTGAGGGACAGACCCTCCTACGAGCAGTACTTC. Encoded protein: CASSPVRDRPSYEQYF. The entire variable domain, with the rest obtained from reference TRBV9 and TRBJ2-7, is as follows: DSGVTQTPKHLITATGQRVTLRCSPRSGDLSVYWYQQSLDQGLQFLIQYYNGEERAKGNILERFSAQQFPDLHSELNLSSLELGDSALYFCASSPVRDRPSYEQYFGPGTRLTVT.

The chain couples TRBV4-2 to TRBJ1-1; 7 positions match TRBD1. The J segment lost 11 bases and the V segment lost 2 bases, leaving 5 bases of the junction unmatched. Germline V CDR1 and CDR2: LGHNA, YNFKEQ. The length of the CDR3 is 12 residues. CDR3 region: CASSQPGTAAFF. CDR3 bases: TGTGCCAGCAGCCAACCCGGGACAGCTGCTTTCTTT.

The CDR3 loop reads CASSVSGQGNQPQHF. The CDR3 DNA is TGTGCCAGCAGCGTATCGGGACAGGGAAATCAGCCCCAGCATTTT. The chain links TRBV9 to TRBJ1-5; 9 bases fit TRBD1. Germline CDR1 reads SGDLS; CDR2 reads YYNGEE. The CDR3 runs to 15 residues. The ends lost 1 base at V and 4 bases at J; junction bases unmatched: 3.

This clone was seen a single time. The identical CDR3 is also encoded by other nucleotide sequences in the sample. V gene TRBV3-1 (or the pseudogene TRBV3-2) combines with J gene TRBJ1-3; D is possibly TRBD1 (6 bases). From germline, CDR1 is LGHDT and CDR2 YNNKEL (reference sequence). V lost 1 base and J 1 base, leaving 8 bases between the germline ends. The length of the CDR3 is 15 residues. CDR3 amino acids: CASSQAGVSGNTIYF. CDR3 in DNA: TGTGCCAGCAGCCAAGCAGGGGTTTCTGGAAACACCATATATTTT.

CDR3 sequence: CASSTRVGEQFF. Here the CDR3 DNA reads TGTGCCAGCAGCACCCGGGTAGGTGAGCAGTTCTTC. This chain joins TRBV5-6 and TRBJ2-1; D uncertain. Germline CDR1 SGHDT, CDR2 YYEEEE. Trimming stripped 4 bases from V and 9 bases from J, with 11 bases between. The CDR3 is 12 amino acids.

The rearrangement uses TRBV19 and TRBJ1-2; D remains ambiguous. This CDR3 is 14 amino acids long. The V gene's germline CDR1 is LNHDA and CDR2 SQIVND (reference sequence). V lost 5 bases to trimming and J lost 0 bases, with 10 bases between them. The CDR3 region has the DNA TGTGCCAGTAGTGCGAGCGGAGCTAACTATGGCTACACCTTC. Translated, it gives CASSASGANYGYTF.

A single count supports this clone. The CDR3 DNA reads TGTGCCAGCAGTGCCCGGGGGACCTCTGCTTTCTTT. Protein sequence: CASSARGTSAFF. V usage is TRBV28 and J usage is TRBJ1-1, with a weak D call TRBD1 (5 bases). Trimming removed 5 bases from V and 11 bases from J, with 15 bases in between. Germline V gene lookup returns CDR1 MDHEN and CDR2 SYDVKM. The length of the CDR3 is 12 residues.

CDR3 in DNA: TGTGCCAGCAGCTCCGGGGGGAACAACGAGCAGTACTTC. It translates to CASSSGGNNEQYF. V gene TRBV5-4 combines with J gene TRBJ2-7; TRBD2 agrees at 7 bases. The CDR3 has 13 amino acids. In germline, CDR1 is SGHNT, CDR2 YYREEE (reference sequence). V gave up 3 bases and J gave up 5 bases; unmatched junction bases: 5.

In this sample, this clone turned up once. V is TRBV6-5 and J is TRBJ2-7, with 12 bases lining up with TRBD1. The germline V gene encodes CDR1 MNHEY and CDR2 SVGAGI. This CDR3 contains 14 residues. Losses at the gene ends were 6 bases for V and 3 bases for J; bases not matched to a gene: 3. CDR3 in amino acids: CASRGTGGLYEQYF. The CDR3 nucleotides read TGTGCCAGCAGAGGGACAGGGGGCCTCTACGAGCAGTACTTC.

This clone was observed a handful of times. The V call is TRBV10-3, the J call TRBJ1-5; 8 bases align to TRBD1. Looked up from germline, CDR1 is ENHRY and CDR2 is SYGVKD. The CDR3 loop spans 17 amino acids. With 1 base clipped from V and 0 bases from J, the junction kept 5 bases outside the gene matches. The CDR3 bases are TGTGCCATCAGTGAGTTTCCGGGACAGGTTAGCAATCAGCCCCAGCATTTT. It encodes CAISEFPGQVSNQPQHF.